A selection of T cell receptor beta chains follows, all from one sample in a study of CD8+ T cells in alopecia areata. Method: immunoSEQ multiplex PCR; TCRdb's copy keeps in-frame clones and lacks some. The table has around 190,000 clones, 55% to 70% seen once. The input for sequencing was CD4+ T cells sorted from blood, taken at week 4, from a patient treated with tofacitinib. These receptors were taken from a human donor with alopecia areata. Both conserved end residues are part of each CDR3. The D gene is left open where the match is weak. Size is stated for part of the rows, as once, few or many counts, or as a class when the clone is expanded.

V	size	D	J	CDR3	DNA
TRBV6-4	.	.	TRBJ2-3	CASSDSVFSSTDTQYF	TGTGCCAGCAGTGACTCTGTGTTCTCGAGCACAGATACGCAGTATTTT
TRBV29-1	.	TRBD1	TRBJ2-3	CSVAGQGAAGRQYF	TGCAGCGTTGCCGGACAGGGGGCTGCGGGACGGCAGTATTTT
TRBV6-5	few	.	TRBJ1-2	CASSGPYGYTF	TGTGCCAGCAGCGGACCTTATGGCTACACCTTC
TRBV7-2	few	TRBD1	TRBJ1-2	CASSLEGTGDYGYTF	TGTGCCAGCAGCTTAGAGGGGACAGGGGACTATGGCTACACCTTC
TRBV27	.	TRBD2	TRBJ2-5	CASSSTSGLGTQYF	TGTGCCAGCAGTTCGACTAGCGGCCTAGGGACCCAGTACTTC
TRBV18	once	.	TRBJ2-7	CASKDGRSYEQYF	TGTGCCAGTAAGGATGGACGGTCATACGAGCAGTACTTC
TRBV2	.	TRBD1	TRBJ2-7	CASSGDRGWHEQYF	TGTGCCAGCAGTGGGGACAGGGGGTGGCACGAGCAGTACTTC
TRBV9	.	.	TRBJ2-1	CASSPHSRSYNEQFF	TGTGCCAGCAGCCCCCACAGCCGGTCCTACAATGAGCAGTTCTTC
TRBV29-1	once	TRBD2	TRBJ2-3	CSVVAGSDTQYF	TGCAGCGTTGTAGCGGGTAGTGATACGCAGTATTTT
TRBV23-1	.	.	TRBJ1-5	CASSLRTLSNQPQHF	TGCGCCAGCAGCCTGAGGACACTTAGCAATCAGCCCCAGCATTTT
TRBV29-1	.	.	TRBJ1-2	CSVNPQGSANYGYTF	TGCAGCGTAAATCCTCAGGGATCAGCTAACTATGGCTACACCTTC
TRBV23-1	few	.	TRBJ2-3	CASSQSAQYF	TGCGCCAGCAGTCAATCGGCGCAGTATTTT
TRBV4-2	.	.	TRBJ1-5	CASSQDARGSNQPQHF	TGTGCCAGCAGCCAGGACGCCCGGGGTAGCAATCAGCCCCAGCATTTT
TRBV7-3	.	.	TRBJ2-2	CASSHQSARNTGELFF	TGTGCCAGCAGCCACCAAAGCGCACGCAACACCGGGGAGCTGTTTTTT
TRBV15	.	TRBD1	TRBJ1-2	CATSTGGEDGYTF	TGTGCCACCAGCACAGGGGGGGAGGATGGCTACACCTTC
TRBV27	.	.	TRBJ2-1	CASKAGLYNEQFF	TGTGCCAGCAAGGCGGGATTGTACAATGAGCAGTTCTTC
TRBV7-2	.	TRBD1	TRBJ2-1	CASSFTGGGEQFF	TGTGCCAGCAGCTTTACAGGGGGCGGAGAGCAGTTCTTC
TRBV2	.	.	TRBJ2-3	CASSYSRIDTQYF	TGTGCCAGCAGCTATTCCCGCATAGATACGCAGTATTTT
TRBV29-1	.	.	TRBJ2-1	CSANSYNEQFF	TGCAGCGCGAATAGTTACAATGAGCAGTTCTTC
TRBV20-1	.	.	TRBJ2-1	CSGPARLGSFF	TGCAGTGGCCCGGCGAGATTAGGGTCGTTCTTC
TRBV7-3	.	.	TRBJ1-1	CASSLTGPSTEAFF	TGTGCCAGCAGCTTAACTGGCCCCTCTACTGAAGCTTTCTTT
TRBV10-2	.	.	TRBJ2-3	CASSAQTDTQYF	TGCGCCAGCAGTGCACAGACAGATACGCAGTATTTT
TRBV30	.	TRBD1	TRBJ2-5	CAWISWQGVKTQYF	TGTGCCTGGATAAGTTGGCAGGGGGTAAAGACCCAGTACTTC
TRBV7-2	.	.	TRBJ1-2	CASSLRDGDYGYTF	TGTGCCAGCAGCCTCCGGGACGGCGACTATGGCTACACCTTC